This section outlines one T cell receptor (beta chain) sequence together with its context. This CDR3 has 14 residues. V lost 6 bases and J 5 bases, leaving 17 bases between the germline ends. From germline, CDR1 is MNHEY and CDR2 SVGEGT. As processed by the authors: Amplification of reference gene primers was used by the study to estimate nucleated cell counts. The protocol was immunoSEQ multiplex PCR, while the TCRdb copy is restricted to in-frame clones and leaves out a portion. From that table come the V and J calls and clone size; the DNA was used to work out D and trimming. The sample consists of about 75,000 clones, 85% to 90% of them appearing once. This sample is drawn from a study of blood T cell repertoires in COVID-19. Study-level background: The United States, Italy and Spain supplied acute and convalescent COVID-19 samples. PBMCs, B-cell-depleted T cells, or T cells were the source of the cDNA or gDNA that made up the material.

The receptor was derived from a human donor in a cohort sampled during active COVID-19. Sample: peripheral blood. The chain has TRBV6-2 or TRBV6-3 and TRBJ2-7; possible D gene TRBD2, 8 bases. The CDR3 bases are TGTGCCAGCAGCCCGCCGGGAGGGGGCAACGAGCAGTACTTC. It codes for CASSPPGGGNEQYF.